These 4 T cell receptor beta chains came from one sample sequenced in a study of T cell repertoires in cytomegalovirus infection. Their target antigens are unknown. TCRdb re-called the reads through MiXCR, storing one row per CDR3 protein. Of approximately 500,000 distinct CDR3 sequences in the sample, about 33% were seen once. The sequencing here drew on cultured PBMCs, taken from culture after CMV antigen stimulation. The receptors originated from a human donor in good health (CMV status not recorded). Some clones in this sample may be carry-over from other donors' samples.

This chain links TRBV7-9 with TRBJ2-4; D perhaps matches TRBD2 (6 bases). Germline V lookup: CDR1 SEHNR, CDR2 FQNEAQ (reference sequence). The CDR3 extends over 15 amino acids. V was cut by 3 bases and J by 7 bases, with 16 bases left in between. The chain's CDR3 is CASSLEGALGNIQYF. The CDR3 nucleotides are TGTGCCAGCAGCTTGGAGGGAGCCCTCGGGAACATTCAGTACTTC.

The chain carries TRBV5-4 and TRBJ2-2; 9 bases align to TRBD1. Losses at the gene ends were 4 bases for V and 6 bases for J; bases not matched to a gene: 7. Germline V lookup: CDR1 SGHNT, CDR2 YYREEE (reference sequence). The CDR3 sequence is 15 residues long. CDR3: CASSKTGGGSGELFF. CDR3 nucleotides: TGTGCCAGCAGCAAAACAGGGGGCGGGTCCGGGGAGCTGTTTTTT.

The DNA for the CDR3 is TGTGCCAGCAGCTTAGCAAGGCCGAACACTGAAGCTTTCTTT. Protein: CASSLARPNTEAFF. The chain recombines TRBV7-2 with TRBJ1-1, with D unresolved. Germline loops: CDR1 SGHTA, CDR2 FQGNSA. The germline V and J ends were trimmed by 0 bases and 1 base, with 6 bases remaining between them. This CDR3 comprises 14 residues.

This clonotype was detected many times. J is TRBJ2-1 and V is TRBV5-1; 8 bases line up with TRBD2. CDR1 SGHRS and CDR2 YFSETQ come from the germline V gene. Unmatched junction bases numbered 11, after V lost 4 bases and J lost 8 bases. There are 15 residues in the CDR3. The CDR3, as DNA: TGCGCCAGCAGCCAATATAGCGGGATTGCTGATGAGCAGTTCTTC. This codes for CASSQYSGIADEQFF.